The sequence of this T cell receptor beta chain was determined in a study of blood T cell repertoires in COVID-19. Overall study context: COVID-19 samples collected from the United States, Italy and Spain covered acute and convalescent phases.

Germline CDR1 is LNHDA and CDR2 is SQIVND (reference sequence). Germline trimming cut 3 bases from V and 0 bases from J; bases unmatched to any gene: 10. This CDR3 region has 18 residues. Produced via immunoSEQ multiplex PCR; TCRdb's table is partial and in-frame only. The repertoire includes some 150,000 clones, around nine tenths of them detected once, and approximately 4% sits in the top ten. Material for sequencing was peripheral blood. The sequence came from a woman between 40 and 50 years old with acute or convalescent COVID-19. The gene calls are TRBV19 and TRBJ1-5; 8 bases line up with TRBD1. CDR3 DNA: TGTGCCAGTAGTATTGGACAGGGTTCGTCCCGTAGCAATCAGCCCCAGCATTTT. This gives the protein CASSIGQGSSRSNQPQHF.